This TCR beta chain is from a study of blood T cell repertoires in COVID-19. Per the germline V gene, CDR1 is MNHNY and CDR2 is SVGAGI (reference sequence). The CDR3 contains 15 residues. V gave up 2 bases and J gave up 3 bases; unmatched junction bases: 5. Participants were aged roughly 18 to 90 years, lived in about two dozen US areas, and enrolled virtually. Membership in each cohort depended on participant-reported clinical history. Original processing methods: Amplified reference gene primers provided the basis for estimating nucleated cell counts. Profiled with immunoSEQ multiplex PCR; TCRdb holds only in-frame clones, not every one. The D gene and trimming were derived from the DNA, and the V and J assignments and clone size from that table. The sample lists approximately 230,000 clones, 86% occurring once.

This receptor was taken from a man between 40 and 49 years old who had recovered from COVID-19. Sequencing was performed on PBMCs or T cells enriched from blood (not recorded which). The chain has TRBV6-6 and TRBJ1-1; the match to TRBD1 covers 8 bases. The CDR3 coding sequence is TGTGCCAGCAGTTACCGAGGACAGGGTGACACTGAAGCTTTCTTT. Encoded protein: CASSYRGQGDTEAFF.